This T cell receptor (beta chain) was observed in a study of T-cell reconstitution after alpha-beta-depleted transplantation in children. The TCRbeta library was prepared with unique molecular identifiers. TCRdb recomputed calls from the PCR reads with MiXCR, one row per CDR3 protein. The table includes 45,000 to 55,000 distinct CDR3 sequences, 7.5% to 10% detected once. This clonotype was recorded many times. What it recognizes is unknown. Whole-study results and caveats: There were reportedly several hundred expanded graft clones from which alpha-beta T cells came about two months after transplant.

The V and J ends lost 6 bases and 5 bases respectively, with 16 bases between them. This CDR3 is 14 amino acids long. Per germline, CDR1 SNHLY and CDR2 FYNNEI. This receptor was identified in a male patient aged 2-15 years who had a stem cell transplant for chronic granulomatous disease, so the T cells may come from the graft donor. The sequenced sample was PBMCs, mostly from graft donor cells, obtained 60 days after TCRalphabeta/CD19-depleted stem cell transplant. The rearrangement links TRBV2 to TRBJ1-1; D possibly corresponds to TRBD1 (6 bases). CDR3 nucleotides: TGTGCCAGCAGGGACGGGGGGCGCGTGACTGAAGCTTTCTTT. Translation: CASRDGGRVTEAFF.